The T cell receptor (beta chain) under discussion was sequenced for a study of cytomegalovirus exposure and HLA in healthy donors. This clone showed up just a few times. Its antigen is as yet unknown. After removal of 4 bases from V and 2 bases from J, the junction contained 8 bases not matched to a gene. Germline CDR1 reads WNHNN; CDR2 reads SYGVQD (reference sequence). This CDR3 spans 17 amino acids. Study-level findings and limits: Around 160 TCR beta chains were listed as cytomegalovirus-associated.

The donors gave bone marrow, and they were healthy. The study ran its PCR with 60 Vbeta and 13 Jbeta primers. Here immunoSEQ multiplex PCR was the method, and the copy in TCRdb shows in-frame clones only, minus some. The sample has about 45,000 clones, 75% to 90% seen once. This receptor was obtained from a woman aged 40 to 55 in good health and CMV-seropositive. The rearrangement joins TRBV10-1 to TRBJ2-3; 11 bases are shared with TRBD2. Source material: PBMCs. CDR3 amino acids: CASSGPTSGASTDTQYF. DNA of the CDR3: TGCGCCAGCAGTGGCCCGACTAGCGGGGCCTCCACAGATACGCAGTATTTT.